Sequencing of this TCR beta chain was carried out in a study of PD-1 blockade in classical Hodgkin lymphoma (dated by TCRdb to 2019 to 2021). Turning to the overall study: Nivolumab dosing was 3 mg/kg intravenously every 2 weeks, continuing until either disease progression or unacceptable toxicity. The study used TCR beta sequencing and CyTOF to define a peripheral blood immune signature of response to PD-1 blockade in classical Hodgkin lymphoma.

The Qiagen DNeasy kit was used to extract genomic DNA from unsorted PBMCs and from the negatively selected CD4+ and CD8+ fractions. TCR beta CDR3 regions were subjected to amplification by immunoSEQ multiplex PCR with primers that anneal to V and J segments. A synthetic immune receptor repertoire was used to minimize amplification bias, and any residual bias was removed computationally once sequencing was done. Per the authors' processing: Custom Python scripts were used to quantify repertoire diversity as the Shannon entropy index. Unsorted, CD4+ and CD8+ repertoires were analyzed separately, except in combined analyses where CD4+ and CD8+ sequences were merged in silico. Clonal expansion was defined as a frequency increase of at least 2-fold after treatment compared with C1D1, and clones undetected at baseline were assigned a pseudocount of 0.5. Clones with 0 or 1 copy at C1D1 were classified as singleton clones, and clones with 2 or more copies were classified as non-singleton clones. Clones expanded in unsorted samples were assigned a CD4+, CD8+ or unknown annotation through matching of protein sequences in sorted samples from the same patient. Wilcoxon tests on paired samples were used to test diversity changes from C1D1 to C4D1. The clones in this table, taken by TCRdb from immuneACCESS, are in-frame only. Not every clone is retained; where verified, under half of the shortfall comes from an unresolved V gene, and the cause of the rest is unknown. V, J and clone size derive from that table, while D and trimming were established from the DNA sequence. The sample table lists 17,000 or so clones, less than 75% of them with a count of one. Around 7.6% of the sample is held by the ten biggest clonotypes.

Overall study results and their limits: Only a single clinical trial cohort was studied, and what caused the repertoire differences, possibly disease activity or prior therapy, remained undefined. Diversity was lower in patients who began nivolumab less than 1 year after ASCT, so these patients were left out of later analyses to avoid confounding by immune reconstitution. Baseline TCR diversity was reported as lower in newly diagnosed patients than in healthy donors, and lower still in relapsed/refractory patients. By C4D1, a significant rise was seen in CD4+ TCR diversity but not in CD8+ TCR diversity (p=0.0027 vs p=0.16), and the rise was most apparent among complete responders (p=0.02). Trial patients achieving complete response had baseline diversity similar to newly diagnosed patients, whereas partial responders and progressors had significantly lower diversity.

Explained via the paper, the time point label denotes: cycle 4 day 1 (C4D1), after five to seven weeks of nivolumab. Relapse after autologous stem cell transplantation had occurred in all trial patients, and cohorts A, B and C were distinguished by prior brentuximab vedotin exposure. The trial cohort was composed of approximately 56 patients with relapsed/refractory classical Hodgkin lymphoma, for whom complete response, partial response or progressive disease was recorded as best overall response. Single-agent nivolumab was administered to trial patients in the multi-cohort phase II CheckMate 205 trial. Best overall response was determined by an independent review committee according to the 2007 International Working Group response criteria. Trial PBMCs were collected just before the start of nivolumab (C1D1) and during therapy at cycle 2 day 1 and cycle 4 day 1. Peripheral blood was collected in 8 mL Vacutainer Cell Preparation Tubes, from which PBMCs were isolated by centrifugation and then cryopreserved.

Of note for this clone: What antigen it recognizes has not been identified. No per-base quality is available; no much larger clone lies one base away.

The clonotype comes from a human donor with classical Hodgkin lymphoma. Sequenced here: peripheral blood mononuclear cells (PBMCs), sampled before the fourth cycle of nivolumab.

The DNA sequence is given as TGTGCCAGCAGACCCGCCGGGACTGCCTACAATGAGCAGTTCTTC. Protein translation: CASRPAGTAYNEQFF. The rearrangement joined TRBV28 to TRBJ2-1, with a tentative D gene TRBD2 over 6 matching bases. As encoded in the germline V gene, CDR1 is MDHEN while CDR2 is SYDVKM. V is shortened by 6 bases, J by 2 bases, and the region joining them spans 14 bases. The CDR3 runs 15 amino acids, cysteine and phenylalanine included. The read is trimmed to its CDR3 DNA, 45 bases read in frame from base 1.